This T cell receptor (beta chain) was identified during a study of regulatory T cells in long-lasting Graves disease. Time point in this sample: newly diagnosed GD, antithyroid drugs for less than 3 months. RNA isolated from PBMCs was used to make the TCR library. A peripheral blood sample, roughly 8.5 milliliters in volume, was drawn into EDTA tubes. Arm-PCR of CDR3 regions and iRepertoire HTBI primers were the basis on which TCR beta libraries were built. TCRdb reprocessed the multiplex PCR reads with MiXCR, giving one entry per CDR3 protein. The sample shows roughly 610,000 distinct CDR3 sequences, roughly 15% of them seen only once. This clonotype has at least ten counts. The CDR3 runs 17 residues. V was pared by 6 bases and J by 1 base, with 14 bases of the junction left unmatched. Germline CDR1 MNHNS, CDR2 SASEGT. This sample also belongs to another study, concerning T cells in Graves' hyperthyroidism and ophthalmopathy. That study adds: Patients aged 18 to 65 had newly diagnosed hyperthyroidism of under 2 months' duration.

The sample in question was peripheral blood mononuclear cells (PBMCs), obtained at new diagnosis, from a patient treated with antithyroid drugs. The receptor was derived from a man between 18 and 35 years old with Graves disease. V usage is TRBV6-1 and J usage is TRBJ1-2, with 7 bases aligning to TRBD1. The CDR3 DNA is TGTGCCAGCAGCGATTCCGGACAGGCGTCGCTTAACTATGGCTACACCTTC. Amino acids: CASSDSGQASLNYGYTF.